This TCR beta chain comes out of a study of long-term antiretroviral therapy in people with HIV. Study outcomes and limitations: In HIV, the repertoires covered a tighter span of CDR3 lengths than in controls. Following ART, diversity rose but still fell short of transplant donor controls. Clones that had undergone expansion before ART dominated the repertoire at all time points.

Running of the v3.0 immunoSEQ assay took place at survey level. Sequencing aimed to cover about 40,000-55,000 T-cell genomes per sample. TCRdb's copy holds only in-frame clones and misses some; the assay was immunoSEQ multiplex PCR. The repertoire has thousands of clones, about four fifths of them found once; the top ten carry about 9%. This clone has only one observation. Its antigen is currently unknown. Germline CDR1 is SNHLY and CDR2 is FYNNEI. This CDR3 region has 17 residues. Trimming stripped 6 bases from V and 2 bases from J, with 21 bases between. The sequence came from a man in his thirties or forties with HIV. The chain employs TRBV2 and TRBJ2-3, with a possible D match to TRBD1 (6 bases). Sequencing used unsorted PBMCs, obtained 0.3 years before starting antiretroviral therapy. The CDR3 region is CASRSQQGVQFTDTQYF. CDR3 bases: TGTGCCAGCAGGAGCCAACAGGGAGTTCAATTCACAGATACGCAGTATTTT.